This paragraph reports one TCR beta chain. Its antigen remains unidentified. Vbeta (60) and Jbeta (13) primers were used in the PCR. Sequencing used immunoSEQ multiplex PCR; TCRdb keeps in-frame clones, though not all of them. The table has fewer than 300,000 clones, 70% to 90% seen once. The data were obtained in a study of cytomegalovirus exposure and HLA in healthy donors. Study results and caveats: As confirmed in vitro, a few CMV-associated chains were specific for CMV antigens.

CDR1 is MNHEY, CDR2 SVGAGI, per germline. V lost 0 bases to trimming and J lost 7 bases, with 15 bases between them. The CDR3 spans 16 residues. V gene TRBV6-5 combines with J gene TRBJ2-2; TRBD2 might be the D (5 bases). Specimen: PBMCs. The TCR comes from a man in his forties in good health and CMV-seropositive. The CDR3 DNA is TGTGCCAGCAGTTACTCGGACTCGCTGAGTGGCGGGGAGCTGTTTTTT. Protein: CASSYSDSLSGGELFF.